Many counts were recorded for the clone carrying this TCR beta chain. Its antigen is not identified. This sample stems from a study of early T cells in non-severe SARS-CoV-2 infection. The study, taken as a whole, reports: Clonotype matching in VDJdb favored anti-spike CD8 responses and did not capture private and CD4 specificities.

Unique molecular identifiers were added to individual cDNA molecules. TCRdb passed the 5' RACE reads through MiXCR, listing each CDR3 protein once. Here the sample spans 45,000 to 75,000 distinct CDR3 sequences, just under 9% being singletons. Sequencing input: whole blood. The source is an adult who was a healthcare worker with PCR-confirmed SARS-CoV-2 infection or an uninfected control (not recorded which).

The CDR3 DNA is TGTGCCAGCAGCGTAGAGGCGGCCGTGAACTATGGCTACACCTTC. This gives the protein CASSVEAAVNYGYTF. The rearrangement uses TRBV9 and TRBJ1-2; the D is unclear. Per the germline V gene, CDR1 is SGDLS and CDR2 is YYNGEE. The length of the CDR3 is 15 residues. With 0 bases removed from V and 2 bases from J, the gap between germline ends came to 11 bases.